This TCR beta chain was sequenced during a study of blood T cell repertoires in COVID-19. Across the whole study: COVID-19 samples from acute and convalescent phases originated in the United States, Italy and Spain. PBMCs, B-cell-depleted T cells, or T cells provided the cDNA or gDNA that made up the material.

The data were produced by immunoSEQ multiplex PCR, yet TCRdb's version contains in-frame clones alone and is incomplete. The sample yields about 79,000 clones, around 90% seen once. J gave up 7 bases and V 5 bases, and 8 bases lay outside the gene matches. From germline, CDR1 is MDHEN and CDR2 SYDVKM. This CDR3 has 15 residues. This chain joins TRBV28 and TRBJ2-2, with TRBD2 matching 9 bases. This TCR came from a man aged 45-65 years with active COVID-19. The sequencing sample was made of peripheral blood. CDR3 nucleotide sequence: TGTGCCAGCAGTACGGCGGGAGGGCCGGGCGGGGAGCTGTTTTTT. This codes for CASSTAGGPGGELFF.